This T cell receptor (beta chain) was sequenced for a study of shared clonotypes between healthy human individuals (dated by TCRdb to the early 2020s). Regarding the study in general: A couple of women and a few men aged 18 to 49 years were included in the cohort. Per donor, three plates each were used for CD4 naive and CD4 memory, two for CD8 naive, and one for CD8 memory. To estimate repertoire size and how much clonotypes are shared between individuals, the study performed deep sequencing of blood TCR repertoires from roughly five healthy adults. To increase sequencing depth and limit assay-specific biases, TCR repertoire library preparation and sequencing were carried out by different laboratories using diverse techniques. Leukapheresis yielded between about 0.94 and 9 billion PBMCs per donor.

CD8 naive samples were obtained by positive selection for CCR7 among CD45RO-negative cells, yielding a CD45RA+CCR7+ population from which TemRA cells were excluded. The donors were healthy, HIV-negative adults with no recently reported acute infections or vaccinations. All donors were Caucasian adults living in Nashville, Tennessee, USA. Blood was collected by leukapheresis, and PBMCs were isolated by Ficoll-Histopaque density gradient centrifugation and then cryopreserved in liquid nitrogen vapor phase. Analytical flow cytometry was used to check the purity and quantity of each magnetically sorted T cell population. From each sorted fraction, genomic DNA was isolated and quantified by UV absorbance on a Nanodrop 2000c. Using the deep immunoSEQ assay, multiplex PCR amplified TCR CDR3 regions from genomic DNA. For each cell subset, the extracted genomic DNA was distributed evenly across all wells of several immunoSEQ 96-well plates, and each plate served as one replicate. For sorted subsets, each replicate PCR was loaded with 200 ng genomic DNA, equivalent to about 30,000 T cell genomes. Purified libraries were quantified with a Qubit 3.0 fluorometer, sized on a Bioanalyzer 2100, and re-quantified with the KAPA Library Quantification kit. A separate single-read 150-cycle Illumina NextSeq 550 flow cell was used to sequence each immunoSEQ 96-well plate. Per the source publication's procedure: The immunoSEQ output contained only junctional sequences without quality scores, so filtering could not match that applied to full-length reads. Sequences were annotated with PyIR, a Python wrapper for IgBLAST v1.9, using IMGT germline references to assign V/J genes and CDR3. Reads with weak V/J assignments (E-value above 1e-6), missing CDR3, stop codons, out-of-frame junctions, or ambiguous translated residues were removed. V3J clonotypes were defined as sequences sharing the same inferred V gene, J gene, and CDR3 amino acid sequence. To compute the percentage overlap between repertoires, the number of shared unique clonotypes was divided by the size of the smaller repertoire. Three approaches were used to assess repertoire richness: RTK rarefaction, the Chao1 estimator, and Recon v2.1 estimates of unobserved clonotypes. OLGA was used to compute generation probabilities for all TCRbeta clonotypes that the gDNA method yielded from a handful of donors. TCRdb took this table from immuneACCESS and kept in-frame rearrangements with V and J called. Such tables lack part of the clones; where checked against another copy, unresolved V genes explain under half of the gap, and the rest is unexplained. V and J calls and clone size are given by that table; D and trimming were obtained from the DNA. Counted in this sample were about 680,000 clones; about 91% of them appeared once. About 24% of the sample goes to the ten largest clones.

For this clone: This clone's antigen is unknown. Nothing much larger sits one base from this clone, and base qualities are not available. Distinct nucleotide sequences in the sample also encode this CDR3.

CDR1 and CDR2, looked up from the germline V gene, are SGDLS and YYNGEE. Taken from cysteine to phenylalanine, the CDR3 has 16 residues. Kept here is only the CDR3 DNA, which spans 48 bases and is read in frame from base 1. Here V drops 3 bases and J drops 0 bases, and the junction holds 2 bases not matched to any gene. Overall study results and their limits: Higher generation probabilities were observed for clonotypes shared by all four sorted-subset donors than for non-shared clonotypes. Naive subsets generally had larger estimated clonotype richness than memory subsets did. When a handful of donors were compared, the shared fraction of clonotypes was approximately 5% for naive CD4, 3% to 4% for naive CD8, roughly 2.3% for memory CD4, and around 0.4% for memory CD8. Incomplete sequencing was indicated by rarefaction of sorted-subset datasets, despite the large sequencing depth. Based on pairwise subsampling, the degree of clonotype sharing among donors was expected to be affected by sequencing depth. The genetic and exposure-history diversity represented was limited by the small number of donors. Sampling was limited to blood, and TCR repertoires in tissue likely differ from TCR repertoires in blood.

The chain is encoded by TRBV9 joined to TRBJ2-3, with 12 bases matching TRBD2. The clonotype comes from a man aged 25-45 years in good health. What was sequenced was naive CD8+ T cells sorted from blood. This sample's cell subset or site label indicates: CD45RA+CCR7+. The DNA is TGTGCCAGCAGCGCCGGGACTAGCGGGAGCACAGATACGCAGTATTTT. This yields the protein CASSAGTSGSTDTQYF. The full variable domain, completed from the reference TRBV9 and TRBJ2-3 proteins outside the CDR3, reads DSGVTQTPKHLITATGQRVTLRCSPRSGDLSVYWYQQSLDQGLQFLIQYYNGEERAKGNILERFSAQQFPDLHSELNLSSLELGDSALYFCASSAGTSGSTDTQYFGPGTRLTVL.